A single sample is the source of the 7 T cell receptor beta chains below, sequenced in a study of blood T cell repertoires in COVID-19. Produced via immunoSEQ multiplex PCR; TCRdb's table is partial and in-frame only. This sample has around 150,000 clones, with 75% to 90% found just once. Source material: PBMCs or T cells enriched from blood (not recorded which). The receptors derive from a woman aged 60-75 years who had recovered from COVID-19.

The chain employs TRBV7-8 and TRBJ2-1; possible D gene TRBD2, 6 bases. The V and J ends lost 0 bases and 5 bases respectively, with 11 bases between them. The germline V gene has CDR1 SGHVS and CDR2 FQNEAQ. The CDR3 runs 15 residues. CDR3: CASSLAARGDNEQFF. In DNA, the CDR3 is TGTGCCAGCAGCTTAGCGGCTCGCGGGGACAATGAGCAGTTCTTC.

This sequence joins TRBV29-1 and TRBJ2-3, with a weak D call TRBD2 (5 bases). Germline V gives CDR1 SQVTM, CDR2 ANQGSEA. V lost 4 bases to trimming and J lost 4 bases, with 15 bases between them. The CDR3 extends over 14 amino acids. The CDR3 DNA reads as TGCAGCGTTGCAACTCGAGGGTACGCAGATACGCAGTATTTT. Protein product: CSVATRGYADTQYF.

The CDR3 spells CASSPSAAGNTMNTEAFF. The CDR3 DNA reads TGTGCCAGCAGCCCGTCGGCGGCAGGGAATACGATGAACACTGAAGCTTTCTTT. V gene TRBV11-3 combines with J gene TRBJ1-1; tentative D call: TRBD1 (5 bases). The V end lost 5 bases, the J end lost 0 bases, and 22 bases lay between the germline ends. Germline assignment: CDR1 SGHNT and CDR2 YENEEA. There are 18 residues in the CDR3.

This sequence joins TRBV18 and TRBJ2-7, with unresolved D. Trimming cost V 3 bases and J 3 bases, with 9 bases left between them. CDR3 length: 13 amino acids. Germline V lookup: CDR1 KGHSH, CDR2 LQKENI. CDR3 sequence (DNA): TGTGCCAGCTCACCTAACTACGACTACGAGCAGTACTTC. It is translated as CASSPNYDYEQYF.

This rearrangement joins TRBV20-1 to TRBJ1-2; 7 nucleotides agree with TRBD1. CDR1 is DFQATT, CDR2 SNEGSKA, per germline (reference sequence). This CDR3 is 13 amino acids long. The V segment lost 3 bases and the J segment 4 bases; nucleotides outside the gene matches: 5. The CDR3 nucleotides read TGCAGTGCTAGTGAGGGGGCGAGCTATGGCTACACCTTC. Residues: CSASEGASYGYTF.

This clone has more than one count but fewer than ten. The chain uses TRBV14 and TRBJ1-3; no firm D call. The CDR3 is 18 residues long. V lost 0 bases to trimming and J lost 0 bases, with 15 bases between them. Germline V gene sequence: CDR1 SGHDN, CDR2 FVKESK. In DNA, the CDR3 is TGTGCCAGCAGCCAAGAGTGGTTGGCTTCGAACTCTGGAAACACCATATATTTT. Encoded protein: CASSQEWLASNSGNTIYF.

The chain carries TRBV14 and TRBJ1-4; D ambiguous. V was cut by 4 bases and J by 7 bases, with 10 bases left in between. The CDR3 runs to 13 residues. Germline CDR1 and CDR2: SGHDN and FVKESK. The CDR3 here is CASSRAIGEKLFF. Here the CDR3 DNA reads TGTGCCAGCAGCCGGGCCATTGGTGAAAAACTGTTTTTT. The full variable domain, completed using reference TRBV14 and TRBJ1-4, is EAGVTQFPSHSVIEKGQTVTLRCDPISGHDNLYWYRRVMGKEIKFLLHFVKESKQDESGMPNNRFLAERTGGTYSTLKVQPAELEDSGVYFCASSRAIGEKLFFGSGTQLSVL.